The TCR beta chain described here comes from a study of blood T cell repertoires in COVID-19. Looking at the study overall: Sites across the United States, Italy and Spain contributed samples from acute and convalescent COVID-19. The cDNA or gDNA used as material had been derived from T cells, B-cell-depleted T cells, or PBMCs.

The Seattle patients joined while their infection was active and were tracked longitudinally afterward. The CDR3 extends over 17 amino acids. V dropped 4 bases and J dropped 1; count of bases not matched to a gene: 7. Per the germline V gene, CDR1 is SNHLY and CDR2 is FYNNEI. In the original analysis: The authors estimated nucleated cell counts from reference gene primer amplification. Here immunoSEQ multiplex PCR was the method, and the copy in TCRdb shows in-frame clones only, minus some. The DNA gave D and trimming, while V, J and clone size come from that table. The profile covers fewer than 700,000 clones, with about 89% appearing a single time and about 8% taken by the ten largest.

The sequenced sample was peripheral blood. This clonotype originated in a woman aged 50 to 60 with COVID-19, enrolled during active disease. The genes are TRBV2 and TRBJ2-3; 11 bases fit TRBD1. The CDR3 is CASSVGTGGRGTDTQYF. The CDR3 region has the DNA TGTGCCAGCAGTGTAGGGACAGGGGGACGGGGCACAGATACGCAGTATTTT.